The source of this TCR beta chain is a study of T cells in Graves' hyperthyroidism and ophthalmopathy. No progression to ophthalmopathy during 18 months of follow-up defined stable disease. These patients, aged 18 to 65, had recently diagnosed hyperthyroidism lasting under 2 months. This clonotype was detected only a few times. No antigen is known for it. The CDR3 length is 13 residues. The germline CDR1 and CDR2 sequences are MNHNS and SASEGT. The V and J ends lost 5 bases and 3 bases respectively, with 10 bases between them. It was RNA transcripts that yielded the amplified TCR beta CDR3 regions. The HTBI primer set was used in a first-round RT-PCR of the TCR CDR3. Each CDR3 protein is one row after TCRdb ran MiXCR on the multiplex PCR reads. Of under 450,000 distinct CDR3 sequences detected, about a sixth appear once; the ten largest clones hold 11% to 15%. Study-wide findings and caveats: Ophthalmopathy and stable hyperthyroidism were told apart by a 13 V-J model. The blood repertoire included most of the expanded thyroid clonotypes above 0.001.

The sequence was collected from a young woman with Graves' hyperthyroidism. The source material was blood. The rearrangement links TRBV6-1 to TRBJ2-5; D not resolved. The CDR3 loop is CASSYGNKETQYF. The CDR3 DNA reads as TGTGCCAGCAGTTACGGCAACAAAGAGACCCAGTACTTC.